This T cell receptor beta chain was sequenced in a study of blood T cell repertoires in COVID-19. In the study overall: Samples of COVID-19 (acute and convalescent) were obtained from the United States, Italy and Spain. The analysed material was cDNA or gDNA that came from T cells, B-cell-depleted T cells, or PBMCs.

Per germline, CDR1 MGHRA and CDR2 YSYEKL. The trim removed 3 bases at V and 0 bases at J, leaving 1 base unmatched. The CDR3 consists of 15 residues. Authors' processing steps: Estimates of nucleated cell counts were drawn from the amplification of reference gene primers. Assay used: immunoSEQ multiplex PCR; TCRdb lists only in-frame clones, some missing. That table furnishes V, J and clone size, whereas the DNA furnished D and trimming. The top ten hold 1.5% of the sample, which has 120,000 or so clones, 88% seen once. Sequenced: peripheral blood. The chain links TRBV4-1 to TRBJ2-2; 7 nucleotides match TRBD1. The source is a human donor in a cohort sampled during active COVID-19. Here the CDR3 DNA reads TGCGCCAGCAGCCACGGGACAGCGAACACCGGGGAGCTGTTTTTT. It is translated as CASSHGTANTGELFF.